This T cell receptor (beta chain) derives from a study of T-cell reconstitution after alpha-beta-depleted transplantation in children. Findings and limits, study-wide: One year after transplant, T-cell counts and diversity came mostly from newly produced T cells. There were reportedly several hundred expanded graft clones from which alpha-beta T cells came about two months after transplant.

Construction of the TCRbeta library involved unique molecular identifiers. TCRdb reprocessed the PCR reads with MiXCR, giving one entry per CDR3 protein. The table shows approximately 170,000 distinct CDR3 sequences, with approximately 12% occurring only once. CDR1 is SQVTM, CDR2 ANQGSEA, per germline. The V gene lost 6 bases and the J gene lost 4 bases, with 13 bases spanning the gap. The CDR3 totals 12 residues. This clonotype was observed at least ten times. Antigen unknown. This sequence was found in a boy under 10 years old with acute myeloid leukemia, due to receive a stem cell transplant. The chain joins TRBV29-1 to TRBJ2-7; D not certain. The sample was PBMCs, taken before TCRalphabeta/CD19-depleted stem cell transplant. CDR3 protein: CSVGNDIYEQYF. In nucleotides, the CDR3 is TGCAGCGTGGGCAACGACATTTACGAGCAGTACTTC.